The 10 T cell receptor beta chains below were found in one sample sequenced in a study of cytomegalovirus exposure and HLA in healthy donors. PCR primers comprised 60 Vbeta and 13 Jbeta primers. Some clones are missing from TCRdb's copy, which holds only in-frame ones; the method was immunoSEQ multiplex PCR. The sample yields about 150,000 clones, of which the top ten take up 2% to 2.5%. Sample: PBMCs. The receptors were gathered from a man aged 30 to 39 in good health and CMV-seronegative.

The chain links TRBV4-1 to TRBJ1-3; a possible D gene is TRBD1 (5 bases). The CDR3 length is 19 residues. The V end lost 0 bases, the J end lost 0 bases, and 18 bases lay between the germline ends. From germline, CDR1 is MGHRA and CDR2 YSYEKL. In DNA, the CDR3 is TGCGCCAGCAGCCAAGATGCGCTCTCGTCAGGGTACTCTGGAAACACCATATATTTT. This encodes CASSQDALSSGYSGNTIYF.

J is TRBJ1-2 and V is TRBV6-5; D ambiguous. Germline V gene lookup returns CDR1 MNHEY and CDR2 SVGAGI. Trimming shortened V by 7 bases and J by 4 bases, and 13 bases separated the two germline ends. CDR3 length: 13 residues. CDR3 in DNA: TGTGCCAGCATACGTTCTCAGTTCTATGGCTACACCTTC. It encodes CASIRSQFYGYTF.

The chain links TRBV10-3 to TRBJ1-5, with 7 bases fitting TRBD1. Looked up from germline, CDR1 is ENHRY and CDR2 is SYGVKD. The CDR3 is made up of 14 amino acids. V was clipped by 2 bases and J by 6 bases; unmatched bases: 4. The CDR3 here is CAISEGQESQPQHF. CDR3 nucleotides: TGTGCCATCAGTGAGGGACAGGAAAGTCAGCCCCAGCATTTT.

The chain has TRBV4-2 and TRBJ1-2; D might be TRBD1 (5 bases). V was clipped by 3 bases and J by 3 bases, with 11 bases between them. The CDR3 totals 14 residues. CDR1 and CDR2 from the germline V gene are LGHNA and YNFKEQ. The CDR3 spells CASSQGRAYYGYTF. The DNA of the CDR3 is TGTGCCAGCAGCCAGGGCAGGGCTTACTATGGCTACACCTTC.

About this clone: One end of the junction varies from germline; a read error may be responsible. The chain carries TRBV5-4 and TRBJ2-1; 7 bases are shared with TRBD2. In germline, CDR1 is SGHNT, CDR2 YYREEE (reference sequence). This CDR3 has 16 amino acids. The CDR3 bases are TGTGCCAGCAGCTCCTCTGGGGGGAGGGGCTACAATGAGCGGTTCTTC. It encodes CASSSSGGRGYNERFF. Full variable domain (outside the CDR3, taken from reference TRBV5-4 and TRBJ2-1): ETGVTQSPTHLIKTRGQQVTLRCSSQSGHNTVSWYQQALGQGPQFIFQYYREEENGRGNFPPRFSGLQFPNYSSELNVNALELDDSALYLCASSSSGGRGYNERFFGPGTRLTVL.

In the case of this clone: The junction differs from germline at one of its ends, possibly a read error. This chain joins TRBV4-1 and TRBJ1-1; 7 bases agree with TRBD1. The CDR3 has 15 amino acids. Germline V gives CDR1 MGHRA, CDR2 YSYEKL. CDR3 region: CVSSLRDSVNTEAFF. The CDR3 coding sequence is TGCGTCAGCAGCCTCCGGGACAGCGTGAACACTGAAGCTTTCTTT.

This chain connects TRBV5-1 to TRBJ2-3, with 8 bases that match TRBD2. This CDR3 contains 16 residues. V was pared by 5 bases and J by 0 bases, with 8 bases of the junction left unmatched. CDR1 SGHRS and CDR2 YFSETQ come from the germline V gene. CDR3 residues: CASSPDTGGSTDTQYF. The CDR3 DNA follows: TGCGCCAGCAGTCCGGATACGGGGGGGAGCACAGATACGCAGTATTTT.

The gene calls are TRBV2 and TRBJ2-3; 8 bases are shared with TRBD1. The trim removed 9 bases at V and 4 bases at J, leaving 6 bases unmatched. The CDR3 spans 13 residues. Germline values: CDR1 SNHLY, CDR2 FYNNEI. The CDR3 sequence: CASEGTGADTQYF. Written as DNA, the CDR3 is TGTGCCAGTGAGGGGACAGGAGCAGATACGCAGTATTTT.

CDR3 residues: CSANEGGVVQYF. As DNA, the CDR3 is TGCAGCGCTAATGAAGGGGGGGTAGTGCAGTACTTC. The V gene is TRBV29-1, the J gene TRBJ2-7; D is perhaps TRBD2 (7 bases). Trimming took 7 bases from V and 9 from J, leaving 19 bases between them. CDR3 length: 12 amino acids. Germline V lookup: CDR1 SQVTM, CDR2 ANQGSEA.

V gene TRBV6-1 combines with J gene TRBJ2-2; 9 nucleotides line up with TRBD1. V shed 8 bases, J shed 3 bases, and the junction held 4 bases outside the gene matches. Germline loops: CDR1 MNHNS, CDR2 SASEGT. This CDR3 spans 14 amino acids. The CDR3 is CASYRGPDTGELFF. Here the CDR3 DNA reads TGTGCCAGCTACAGGGGGCCCGACACCGGGGAGCTGTTTTTT.